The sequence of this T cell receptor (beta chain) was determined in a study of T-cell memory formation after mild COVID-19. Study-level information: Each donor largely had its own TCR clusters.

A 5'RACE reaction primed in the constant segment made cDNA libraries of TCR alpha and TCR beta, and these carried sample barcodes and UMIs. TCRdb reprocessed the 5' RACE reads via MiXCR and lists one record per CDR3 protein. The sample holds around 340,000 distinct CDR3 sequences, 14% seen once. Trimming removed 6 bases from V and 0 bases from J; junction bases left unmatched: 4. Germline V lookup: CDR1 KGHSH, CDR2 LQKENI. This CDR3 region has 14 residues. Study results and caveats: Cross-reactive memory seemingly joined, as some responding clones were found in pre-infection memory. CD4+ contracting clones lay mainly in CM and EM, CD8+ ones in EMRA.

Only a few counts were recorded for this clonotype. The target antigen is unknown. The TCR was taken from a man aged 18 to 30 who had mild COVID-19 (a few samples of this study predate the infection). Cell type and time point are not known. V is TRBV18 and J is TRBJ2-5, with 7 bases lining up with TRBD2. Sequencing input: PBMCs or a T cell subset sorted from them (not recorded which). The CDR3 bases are TGTGCCAGCTCGGACGGGAGGTACCAAGAGACCCAGTACTTC. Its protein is CASSDGRYQETQYF.